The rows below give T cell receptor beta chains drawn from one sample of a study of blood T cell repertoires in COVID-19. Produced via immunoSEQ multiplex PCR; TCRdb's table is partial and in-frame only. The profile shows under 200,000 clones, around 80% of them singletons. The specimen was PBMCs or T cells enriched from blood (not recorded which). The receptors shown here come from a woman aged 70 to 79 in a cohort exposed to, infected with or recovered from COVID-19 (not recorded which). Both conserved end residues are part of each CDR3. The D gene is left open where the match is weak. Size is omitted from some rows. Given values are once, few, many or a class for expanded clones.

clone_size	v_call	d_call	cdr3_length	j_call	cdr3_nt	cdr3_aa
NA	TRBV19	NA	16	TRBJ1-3	TGTGCCAGTAGTCCCCGGGTCCGGGGGTTTGGAAACACCATATATTTT	CASSPRVRGFGNTIYF
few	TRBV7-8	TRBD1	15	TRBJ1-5	TGTGCCAGCACCAACCGGGACAGGGACAATCAGCCCCAGCATTTT	CASTNRDRDNQPQHF
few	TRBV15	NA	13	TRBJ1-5	TGTGCCACCAGCCTGGGCTTCGATCAGCCCCAGCATTTT	CATSLGFDQPQHF
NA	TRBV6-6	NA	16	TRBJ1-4	TGTGCCAGCAGTTACAACCCTGCGGGGGCCGATGAAAAACTGTTTTTT	CASSYNPAGADEKLFF
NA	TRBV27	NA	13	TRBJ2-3	TGTGCCAGCAGTTTTGTAGGGGCAGATACGCAGTATTTT	CASSFVGADTQYF
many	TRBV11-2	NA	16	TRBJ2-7	TGTGCCAGCAGCTTTGGCTTAGCGGCCCGCTCCTACGAGCAGTACTTC	CASSFGLAARSYEQYF
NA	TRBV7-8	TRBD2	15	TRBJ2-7	TGTGCCAGCAGCTTAGACGGACTAGCGGGAGGGGTCCAGTACTTC	CASSLDGLAGGVQYF
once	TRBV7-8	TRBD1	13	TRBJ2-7	TGTGCCAGCAGCCAGGGACAGATTTACGAGCAGTACTTC	CASSQGQIYEQYF
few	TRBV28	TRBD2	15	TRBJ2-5	TGTGCCAGCACCCTAGCGGGAGGGATGAGGGAGACCCAGTACTTC	CASTLAGGMRETQYF
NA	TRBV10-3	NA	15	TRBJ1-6	TGTGCCATCAGTATAGGACAGCTGGGAAATTCACCCCTCCACTTT	CAISIGQLGNSPLHF
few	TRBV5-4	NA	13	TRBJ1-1	TGTGCCAGCAGCCTCTACGAGGGGGCTGAAGCTTTCTTT	CASSLYEGAEAFF
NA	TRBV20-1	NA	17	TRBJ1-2	TGCAGTGCTAGTCTTGGCCAGGGTCGTATCGCTAACTATGGCTACACCTTC	CSASLGQGRIANYGYTF
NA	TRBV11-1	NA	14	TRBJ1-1	TGTGCCAGCAGCTTATCAGACACCTACACTGAAGCTTTCTTT	CASSLSDTYTEAFF
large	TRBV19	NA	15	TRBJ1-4	TGTGCCAGTAGTAGGGCGGCCCACCGGGGAGAAAAACTGTTTTTT	CASSRAAHRGEKLFF
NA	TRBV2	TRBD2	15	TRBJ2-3	TGTGCCAGCAGTGAAGGCGGGAGGGCCGGGGATACGCAGTATTTT	CASSEGGRAGDTQYF
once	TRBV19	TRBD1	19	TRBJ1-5	TGTGCCAGTACCCATACAGGGGGGGGATCAAGGTTTGGCAATCAGCCCCAGCATTTT	CASTHTGGGSRFGNQPQHF
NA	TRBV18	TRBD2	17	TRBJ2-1	TGTGCCAGCTCACCACGTACTAGCGGGAGTCTCTACAATGAGCAGTTCTTC	CASSPRTSGSLYNEQFF
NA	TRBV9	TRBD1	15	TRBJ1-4	TGTGCCAGCAGCGTAGGGGACAGGGATAATGAAAAACTGTTTTTT	CASSVGDRDNEKLFF
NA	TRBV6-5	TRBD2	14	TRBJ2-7	TGTGCCAGCAGGCTAGCGGGAGCTGACTACGAGCAGTACTTC	CASRLAGADYEQYF
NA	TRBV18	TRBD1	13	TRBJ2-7	TGTGCCAGCTCACCGGGACAGGGAGGAGAGCAGTACTTC	CASSPGQGGEQYF
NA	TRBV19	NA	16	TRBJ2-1	TGTGCCAGTAGTATGCGACTCCACCCGCCCTACAATGAGCAGTTCTTC	CASSMRLHPPYNEQFF
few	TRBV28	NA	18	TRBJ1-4	TGTGCCAGCAGTTACGACAGGAGTAACCCTGCGGCTAATGAAAAACTGTTTTTT	CASSYDRSNPAANEKLFF
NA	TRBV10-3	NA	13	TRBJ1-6	TGTGCCACCGCCAGCTCCTATAATTCACCCCTCCACTTT	CATASSYNSPLHF
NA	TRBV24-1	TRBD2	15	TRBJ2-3	TGTGCCACCAGTGATTCAGCGGGGTACACAGATACGCAGTATTTT	CATSDSAGYTDTQYF
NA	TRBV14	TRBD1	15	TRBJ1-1	TGTGCCAGCAGCTTCAGACAGGGTCCGAACACTGAAGCTTTCTTT	CASSFRQGPNTEAFF
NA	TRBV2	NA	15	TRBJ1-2	TGTGCCAGCAGTGAAGGGGGGGGAAGGGTGACGGGCTACACCTTC	CASSEGGGRVTGYTF
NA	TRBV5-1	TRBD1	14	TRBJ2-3	TGCGCCAGCAGCCCGGGACAGGGGGCAGATACGCAGTATTTT	CASSPGQGADTQYF
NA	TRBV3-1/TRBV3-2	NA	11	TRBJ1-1	TGTGCCAGCAGCCAAGATCGGGTCGCTTTCTTT	CASSQDRVAFF
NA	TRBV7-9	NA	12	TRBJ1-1	TGTGCCAGCAGCTTGTCGGGAGGCCGAGCTTTCTTT	CASSLSGGRAFF
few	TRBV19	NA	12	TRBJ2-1	TGTGCCAGTACCGGCGGCCCCAATGAGCAGTTCTTC	CASTGGPNEQFF
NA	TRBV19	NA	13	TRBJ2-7	TGTGCCGCCGGGTCCCGTCCAGAGGGAGAGCAGTACTTC	CAAGSRPEGEQYF
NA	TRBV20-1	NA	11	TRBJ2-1	TGCAGTGCCCCCGTCCGGAATGAGCAGTTCTTC	CSAPVRNEQFF
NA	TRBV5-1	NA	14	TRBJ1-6	TGCGCCAGCAGCGCGGACAGCAATAATTCACCCCTCCACTTT	CASSADSNNSPLHF
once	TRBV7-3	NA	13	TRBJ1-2	TGTGCCAGCAGCCAGCAGGGATTCTATGGCTACACCTTC	CASSQQGFYGYTF
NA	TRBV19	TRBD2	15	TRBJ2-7	TGTGCCAGTAGGCCCGGGACTAGCGCATACTACGAGCAGTACTTC	CASRPGTSAYYEQYF
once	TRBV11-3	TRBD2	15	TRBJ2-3	TGTGCCAGCAGCTTAGCTAGCGGCACCCCAGATACGCAGTATTTT	CASSLASGTPDTQYF